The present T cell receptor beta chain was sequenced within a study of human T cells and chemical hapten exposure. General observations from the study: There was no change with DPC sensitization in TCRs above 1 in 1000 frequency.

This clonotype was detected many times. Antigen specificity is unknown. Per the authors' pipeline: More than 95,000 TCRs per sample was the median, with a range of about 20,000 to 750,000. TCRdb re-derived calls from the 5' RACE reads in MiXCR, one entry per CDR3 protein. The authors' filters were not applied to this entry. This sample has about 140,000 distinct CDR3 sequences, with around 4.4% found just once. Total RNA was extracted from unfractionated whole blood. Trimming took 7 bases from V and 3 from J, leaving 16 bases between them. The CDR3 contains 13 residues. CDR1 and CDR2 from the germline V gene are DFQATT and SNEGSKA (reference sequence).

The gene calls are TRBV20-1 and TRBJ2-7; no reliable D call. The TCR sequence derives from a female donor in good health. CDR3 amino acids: CSEASSEGYEQYF. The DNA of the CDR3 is TGCAGTGAAGCTTCCTCGGAAGGCTACGAGCAGTACTTC.